Described below is a single T cell receptor (beta chain) sequence and its context. This specimen includes other DNA sequences encoding the same CDR3. This record belongs to a study of memory CD8 T cells in hepatitis C reinfection. In the study overall: Between 12 and 24 weeks after reinfection detection, late samples were drawn.

Some clones are missing from TCRdb's copy, which holds only in-frame ones; the method was immunoSEQ multiplex PCR. This sample carries 46,000 or so clones, about 91% of them seen once, and the ten largest clones take 0.72%. Time point: late/post reinfection, 12 to 24 weeks after detection. No in vitro expansion preceded TCR sequencing of the sorted cells. Control naive CD8 T cells came from a couple of donors at all three reinfection time points. Germline V gives CDR1 SGDLS, CDR2 YYNGEE. The CDR3 runs to 12 residues. Trimming stripped 0 bases from V and 9 bases from J, with 4 bases between. The rearrangement joins TRBV9 to TRBJ1-6; unclear D gene. The sequencing input was naive CD8+ T cells sorted from blood. The source of this sequence is a young man with hepatitis C virus infection. The CDR3 nucleotides are TGTGCCAGCAGCGTAGACGGTTCACCCCTCCACTTT. Amino acids: CASSVDGSPLHF.